These 14 T cell receptor beta chains share one sample of origin, sequenced in a study of T cells in Graves' hyperthyroidism and ophthalmopathy (dated by TCRdb to between 2018 and 2020). Receptor libraries were prepared by multiplex PCR. TCRdb names Illumina HiSeq 2000 as the instrument used. The TCR beta CDR3 regions were amplified from the RNA transcripts. For the first round of RT-PCR on the TCR CDR3, the HTBI primer set was used together with the Qiagen OneStep RT-PCR kit. TCRdb itself trimmed the public reads at Q25 with fastp, ran MiXCR and retained productive beta chains. Rows matching on CDR3 protein sequence are summarized as one entry with the most common DNA and genes. The sample table records roughly 280,000 distinct CDR3 sequences; approximately 23% of these occur just once. The ten largest clones take up roughly 60% of the sample. The sequenced sample was blood. All receptors come from a young man with Graves' ophthalmopathy.

V usage is TRBV14 and J usage is TRBJ2-5, with a tentative D call TRBD2 (6 bases). Germline-derived CDR1 and CDR2 are SGHDN and FVKESK. V lost 4 bases and J lost 0, with 12 bases in between. The CDR3 has 15 amino acids. The CDR3 spells CASSLAGPHQETQYF. The CDR3, as DNA: TGTGCCAGCAGCCTTGCGGGACCGCACCAAGAGACCCAGTACTTC.

This clonotype was seen many times. This chain connects TRBV5-1 to TRBJ2-7; tentatively, D is TRBD1 or TRBD2 (6 bases each). The V gene's germline CDR1 is SGHRS and CDR2 YFSETQ. Trimming removed 2 bases at V and 3 bases at J, with 21 bases between. The CDR3 has 17 amino acids. The CDR3 here is CASSFDYAGGLRYEQYF. The CDR3, as DNA: TGCGCCAGCAGCTTCGATTACGCCGGGGGCCTTCGCTACGAGCAGTACTTC.

This clonotype was counted at least ten times. In DNA form, the CDR3 reads TGTGCCAGCAGAGAATGGTCAGCCCCCGGGGTTGAGCAGTTCTTC. This translates into CASREWSAPGVEQFF. V and J are TRBV11-1 and TRBJ2-1, with a tentative D call TRBD2 (5 bases). CDR3 size: 15 residues. The germline V gene encodes CDR1 SGHAT and CDR2 FQDESV (reference sequence). The germline V and J ends were trimmed by 6 bases and 9 bases, with 21 bases remaining between them.

This rearrangement joins TRBV5-1 to TRBJ2-1; D may be TRBD1 (6 bases). Germline CDR1 SGHRS, CDR2 YFSETQ. The CDR3 has 16 amino acids. The V end lost 4 bases, the J end lost 0 bases, and 14 bases lay between the germline ends. As DNA, the CDR3 is TGCGCCAGCAGCGTCCCGACAGGTAGCTCCTACAATGAGCAGTTCTTC. Protein sequence: CASSVPTGSSYNEQFF.

This clonotype has more than one count but fewer than ten. The chain employs TRBV5-6 and TRBJ1-3, with D hard to call. The CDR3 is made up of 14 amino acids. The germline V and J ends were trimmed by 4 bases and 0 bases, with 8 bases remaining between them. Germline V gene sequence: CDR1 SGHDT, CDR2 YYEEEE. This CDR3 is CASSPSDSGNTIYF. The CDR3 nucleotides read TGTGCCAGCAGCCCCAGTGACTCTGGAAACACCATATATTTT. The variable domain in full, completed from reference TRBV5-6 and TRBJ1-3, reads DAGVTQSPTHLIKTRGQQVTLRCSPKSGHDTVSWYQQALGQGPQFIFQYYEEEERQRGNFPDRFSGHQFPNYSSELNVNALLLGDSALYLCASSPSDSGNTIYFGEGSWLTVV.

The chain recombines TRBV11-2 with TRBJ2-3, with D hard to call. The germline V gene has CDR1 SGHAT and CDR2 FQNNGV. V lost 7 bases and J 4 bases, leaving 9 bases between the germline ends. The CDR3 consists of 12 residues. The CDR3 reads CASILWADTQYF. CDR3 nucleotides: TGTGCCAGCATCCTATGGGCAGATACGCAGTATTTT. Combining the CDR3 with reference TRBV11-2 and TRBJ2-3 gives the whole variable domain EAGVAQSPRYKIIEKRQSVAFWCNPISGHATLYWYQQILGQGPKLLIQFQNNGVVDDSQLPKDRFSAERLKGVDSTLKIQPAKLEDSAVYLCASILWADTQYFGPGTRLTVL.

This clonotype was recorded a few times. The chain recombines TRBV6-5 with TRBJ2-5; 7 nucleotides align to TRBD2. Looked up from germline, CDR1 is MNHEY and CDR2 is SVGAGI. The length of the CDR3 is 15 residues. Germline trimming cut 2 bases from V and 3 bases from J; bases unmatched to any gene: 6. CDR3 nucleotide sequence: TGTGCCAGCAGTTACGGGGGGGGGAAAAAAGAGACCCAGTACTTC. This sequence encodes CASSYGGGKKETQYF.

The sample holds many counts of this clonotype. The chain recombines TRBV5-1 with TRBJ1-1; TRBD1 is a possible D gene (6 bases). This CDR3 comprises 16 residues. V gave up 0 bases and J gave up 1 base, with 13 bases separating them. Looked up from germline, CDR1 is SGHRS and CDR2 is YFSETQ. CDR3 sequence: CASSLARGGRNTEAFF. CDR3 DNA sequence: TGCGCCAGCAGCTTGGCCCGAGGGGGTAGGAACACTGAAGCTTTCTTT. The full variable domain, in which reference TRBV5-1 and TRBJ1-1 provide the parts outside the CDR3, is KAGVTQTPRYLIKTRGQQVTLSCSPISGHRSVSWYQQTPGQGLQFLFEYFSETQRNKGNFPGRFSGRQFSNSRSEMNVSTLELGDSALYLCASSLARGGRNTEAFFGQGTRLTVV.

This chain links TRBV24-1 with TRBJ1-1; D remains ambiguous. V gave up 2 bases and J gave up 7 bases, with 16 bases separating them. Germline V gene sequence: CDR1 KGHDR, CDR2 SFDVKD. This CDR3 has 15 amino acids. The CDR3 nucleotides read TGTGCCACCAGTGATTCCTCAAGCAGAGGTATTGAAGCTTTCTTT. As protein: CATSDSSSRGIEAFF.

The V gene is TRBV6-9, the J gene TRBJ1-3; the match to TRBD1 covers 8 bases. The germline CDR1 and CDR2 sequences are MNHGY and SVAAGI. The CDR3 length is 16 residues. V was pared by 3 bases and J by 4 bases, with 8 bases of the junction left unmatched. The CDR3: CASSYRPTGVGNTIYF. CDR3 nucleotides: TGTGCCAGCAGTTACCGGCCGACAGGGGTCGGAAACACCATATATTTT.

The chain carries TRBV13 and TRBJ2-1; D not resolved. CDR1 is PRHDT, CDR2 FYEKMQ, per germline (reference sequence). The V and J ends lost 2 bases and 8 bases respectively, with 22 bases between them. There are 17 residues in the CDR3. CDR3: CASSLRAYPPTPHEQFF. The CDR3 bases are TGTGCCAGCAGCTTACGCGCCTACCCCCCAACCCCACATGAGCAGTTCTTC.

There are a few counts of this clonotype. The chain has TRBV9 and TRBJ2-1, with TRBD1 as a possible D gene (5 bases). The CDR3 extends over 13 amino acids. Germline CDR1 and CDR2: SGDLS and YYNGEE. The V gene lost 3 bases and the J gene lost 9 bases, with 13 bases spanning the gap. CDR3 residues: CASSAQGISEQFF. CDR3 bases: TGTGCCAGCAGCGCCCAGGGTATTAGTGAGCAGTTCTTC.

This clonotype was recorded at least ten times. The rearrangement uses TRBV5-1 and TRBJ2-2; D gene unclear. The V gene's germline CDR1 is SGHRS and CDR2 YFSETQ. V was pared by 1 base and J by 3 bases, with 1 base between. The CDR3 is 12 residues long. CDR3 region: CASSLYTGELFF. CDR3 coding DNA: TGCGCCAGCAGCTTGTACACCGGGGAGCTGTTTTTT.

V is TRBV5-1 and J is TRBJ1-2; TRBD1 agrees at 9 bases. Germline values: CDR1 SGHRS, CDR2 YFSETQ. CDR3 size: 15 residues. Trimming took 4 bases from V and 7 from J; bases not matched to a gene: 11. CDR3 DNA: TGCGCCAGCAGCCCGAACCCGGGACAGGGTTTTGGCTACACCTTC. As protein: CASSPNPGQGFGYTF.